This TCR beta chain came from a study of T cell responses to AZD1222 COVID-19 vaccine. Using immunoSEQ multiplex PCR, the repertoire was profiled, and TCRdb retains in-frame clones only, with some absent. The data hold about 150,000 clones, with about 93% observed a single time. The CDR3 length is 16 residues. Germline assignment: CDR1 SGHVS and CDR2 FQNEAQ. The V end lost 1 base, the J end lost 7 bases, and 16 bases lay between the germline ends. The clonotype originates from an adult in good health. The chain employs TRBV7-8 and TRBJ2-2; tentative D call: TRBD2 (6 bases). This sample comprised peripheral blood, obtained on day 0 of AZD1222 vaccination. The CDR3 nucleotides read TGTGCCAGCAGCTTAGTCAGGGAGGTAACAGGCGGGGAGCTGTTTTTT. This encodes CASSLVREVTGGELFF.